This T cell receptor beta chain was retrieved from a study of cytomegalovirus exposure and HLA in healthy donors. About the study: Findings of an earlier analysis included some 120 million unique TCR beta sequences from roughly 190 million T cells.

A multiplex PCR was run with 60 Vbeta primers and 13 Jbeta primers. Measured with immunoSEQ multiplex PCR; TCRdb has only the in-frame clones, and not every one. The sample lists around 170,000 clones, 80% to 85% occurring once. Study-level results: Analyses of presence and absence presupposed an approximately uniform sequencing depth across donors. HLA alleles showed associations with about 15,000 TCR beta sequences in a later analysis, at a 0.05 false discovery rate.

Note on this clone: Its antigen is unidentified.

Trimming took 4 bases from V and 0 from J, leaving 17 bases between them. The CDR3 has 16 residues. Germline CDR1 SGHRS, CDR2 YFSETQ. The sample taken for sequencing was PBMCs. This chain links TRBV5-1 with TRBJ2-7; D may be TRBD1 (6 bases). This receptor was obtained from a young woman in good health and CMV-seronegative. The CDR3 coding sequence is TGCGCCAGCAGCCAGGGCCCAGGGGCCTTCTCCTACGAGCAGTACTTC. It encodes CASSQGPGAFSYEQYF.